This T cell receptor beta chain was sequenced during a study of radiotherapy plus CTLA-4 blockade in lung cancer. Whole-study context: Patients showed objective responses in 15% to 20% of cases and disease control in approximately 28%.

CDR3 length: 17 residues. V was cut by 4 bases and J by 9 bases, with 25 bases left in between. From germline, CDR1 is MDHEN and CDR2 SYDVKM. Produced via immunoSEQ multiplex PCR; TCRdb's table is partial and in-frame only. The data show 100,000 or so clones, roughly 80% seen once. This TCR was sampled from a human donor with non-small cell lung cancer that progressed on radiotherapy plus ipilimumab. The sequencing used peripheral blood, collected from a patient treated with radiotherapy plus ipilimumab. V is TRBV28 and J is TRBJ1-5; D is ambiguous. CDR3: CASSSIIADRMIAPQHF. The CDR3 DNA reads as TGTGCCAGCAGTTCTATTATCGCCGACCGAATGATTGCGCCCCAGCATTTT. Full variable domain (remainder filled in from reference TRBV28 and TRBJ1-5): DVKVTQSSRYLVKRTGEKVFLECVQDMDHENMFWYRQDPGLGLRLIYFSYDVKMKEKGDIPEGYSVSREKKERFSLILESASTNQTSMYLCASSSIIADRMIAPQHFGDGTRLSIL.